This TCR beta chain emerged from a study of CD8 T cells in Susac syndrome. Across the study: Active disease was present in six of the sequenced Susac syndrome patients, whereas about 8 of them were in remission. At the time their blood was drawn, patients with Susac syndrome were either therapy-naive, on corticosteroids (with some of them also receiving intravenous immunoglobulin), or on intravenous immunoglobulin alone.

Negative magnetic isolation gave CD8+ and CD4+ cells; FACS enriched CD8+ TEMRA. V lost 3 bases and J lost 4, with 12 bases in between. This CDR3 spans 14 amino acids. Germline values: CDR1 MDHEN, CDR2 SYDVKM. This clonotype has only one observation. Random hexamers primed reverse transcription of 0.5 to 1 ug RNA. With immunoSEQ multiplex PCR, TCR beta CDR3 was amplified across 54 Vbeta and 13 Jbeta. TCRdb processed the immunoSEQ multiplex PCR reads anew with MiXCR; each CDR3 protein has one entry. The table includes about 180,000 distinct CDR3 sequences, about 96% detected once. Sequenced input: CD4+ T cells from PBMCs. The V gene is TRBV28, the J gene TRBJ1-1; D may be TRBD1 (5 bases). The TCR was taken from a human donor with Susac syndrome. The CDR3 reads CASSFSEGSTEAFF. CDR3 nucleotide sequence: TGTGCCAGCAGTTTTTCTGAGGGGAGCACTGAAGCTTTCTTT.